The next 16 T cell receptor beta chains were all read from a single sample in a study of early T cells in non-severe SARS-CoV-2 infection. TCRdb reprocessed the 5' RACE reads via MiXCR and lists one record per CDR3 protein. The data show tens of thousands of distinct CDR3 sequences, with around 8.5% seen just once and more than 20% held by the top ten. Sequencing was performed on whole blood. The receptors come from an adult who was a healthcare worker with PCR-confirmed SARS-CoV-2 infection or an uninfected control (not recorded which).

Details on this clonotype: A junction boundary mismatches the germline segment, possibly from a read error. V and J are TRBV2 and TRBJ2-7, with TRBD2 identical over 7 bases. The CDR3 is 11 residues long. From germline, CDR1 is SNHLY and CDR2 FYNNEI. The CDR3, as DNA: TGTGTCAGCAGGGAGGGTTACGAGCAGTACTTC. This codes for CVSREGYEQYF. Based on the CDR3 plus reference TRBV2 and TRBJ2-7, the full variable domain is EPEVTQTPSHQVTQMGQEVILRCVPISNHLYFYWYRQILGQKVEFLVSFYNNEISEKSEIFDDQFSVERPDGSNFTLKIRSTKLEDSAMYFCVSREGYEQYFGPGTRLTVT.

This clonotype has at least ten counts. For the CDR3, the DNA is TGTGCCAGCAGTTACGCGTACGAGCAGTACTTC. Its translation is CASSYAYEQYF. The V gene is TRBV6-6, the J gene TRBJ2-7; D unclear. Per germline, CDR1 MNHNY and CDR2 SVGAGI (reference sequence). The CDR3 has 11 residues. With 2 bases removed from V and 4 bases from J, the gap between germline ends came to 3 bases.

This clonotype was seen at least ten times. This chain connects TRBV9 to TRBJ2-1; D is unclear. There are 17 residues in the CDR3. CDR1 is SGDLS and CDR2 is YYNGEE in the germline V gene. The germline V and J ends were trimmed by 4 bases and 7 bases, with 24 bases remaining between them. The CDR3 protein is CASSPIGESWVGNEQFF. The CDR3 region has the DNA TGTGCCAGCAGCCCAATAGGCGAGTCTTGGGTTGGTAATGAGCAGTTCTTC.

The V and J genes are TRBV2 and TRBJ1-6; D is ambiguous. Trimming stripped 2 bases from V and 8 bases from J, with 13 bases between. This CDR3 contains 15 residues. CDR1 is SNHLY and CDR2 is FYNNEI in the germline V gene. The CDR3, as DNA: TGTGCCAGCAGTGAACCCGCCGGAGTGGATTCACCCCTCCACTTT. It codes for CASSEPAGVDSPLHF.

This clonotype was detected only a few times. This rearrangement joins TRBV29-1 to TRBJ2-5; tentatively, D is TRBD1 (6 bases). The germline V gene encodes CDR1 SQVTM and CDR2 ANQGSEA. V lost 7 bases, J lost 1 base, and 13 bases lay in between. The CDR3 has 13 amino acids. The CDR3 nucleotides are TGCAGCGCGGTCCAGGGGCTCCAAGAGACCCAGTACTTC. Translated: CSAVQGLQETQYF.

This clonotype was picked up many times. The chain is built from TRBV9 and TRBJ2-5; D gene unclear. Germline-derived CDR1 and CDR2 are SGDLS and YYNGEE. The ends were cut back, 4 bases at V and 5 bases at J, with 18 bases in the middle. The CDR3 is made up of 15 amino acids. The CDR3 DNA reads as TGTGCCAGCAGCACCCTAATGGACCTGGGGGAGACCCAGTACTTC. This sequence encodes CASSTLMDLGETQYF.

A word on this clonotype: An end of the junction does not agree with germline; a read error may underlie this. This rearrangement joins TRBV6-1 to TRBJ2-3; 8 bases align to TRBD2. Germline values: CDR1 MNHNS, CDR2 SASEGT. CDR3 length: 13 amino acids. The DNA for the CDR3 is TGTGCCACCTCAGCGGGGGCAACAGATACGCAATATTTT. This codes for CATSAGATDTQYF.

This clonotype showed up many times. The rearrangement uses TRBV3-1 and TRBJ1-1; D is unclear. CDR3 length: 13 residues. Germline CDR1 is LGHDT and CDR2 is YNNKEL (reference sequence). V was shortened by 3 bases and J by 2 bases, with 7 bases between the two germline ends. CDR3 residues: CASSQTGNTEAFF. The CDR3 DNA reads as TGTGCCAGCAGCCAGACGGGTAACACTGAAGCTTTCTTT.

This clonotype was observed a handful of times. The chain is built from TRBV30 and TRBJ1-5, with D perhaps matching TRBD1 (5 bases). This CDR3 has 13 amino acids. The germline V gene has CDR1 GTSNPN and CDR2 SVGIG (reference sequence). V shed 2 bases and J shed 5 bases, with 10 bases lying between them. The CDR3, as DNA: TGTGCCTGGAGTAAGGGGATCGATCAGCCCCAGCATTTT. Translated, it gives CAWSKGIDQPQHF.

This clonotype turned up a few times. The DNA of the CDR3 is TGTGCCTCTGGGCCCGGAGGAGAGACCCAGTACTTC. Its translation is CASGPGGETQYF. The J gene is TRBJ2-5, the V gene TRBV30, with TRBD2 as a possible D gene (5 bases). The CDR3 has 12 amino acids. Germline values: CDR1 GTSNPN, CDR2 SVGIG (reference sequence). Trimming took 7 bases from V and 4 from J, leaving 13 bases between them.

This clonotype was observed a few times. The chain couples TRBV7-9 to TRBJ1-4; 9 bases are shared with TRBD1. V lost 4 bases, J lost 10 bases, and 1 base stayed unmatched. Germline CDR1 SEHNR, CDR2 FQNEAQ (reference sequence). This CDR3 has 12 residues. In DNA, the CDR3 is TGTGCCAGCAGCTCACAGGGGGCAAAACTGTTTTTT. Encoded protein: CASSSQGAKLFF.

This clonotype occurred a few times. The junction departs from germline at one end; a sequencing error may be responsible. This chain joins TRBV7-3 and TRBJ2-3, with D possibly being TRBD1 or TRBD2 (5 bases each). The germline gives CDR1 SGHTA, CDR2 FQGTGA. The CDR3 covers 15 residues. The CDR3 nucleotides are TGTGCCAGCAGTTTCTCGGGACGGGGCACAGATACGCGGTATTTT. As protein: CASSFSGRGTDTRYF.

The rearrangement uses TRBV5-8 and TRBJ2-7; 8 positions agree with TRBD1. The germline CDR1 and CDR2 sequences are SGHTS and YDEGEE. Trimming took 0 bases from V and 4 from J; bases not matched to a gene: 9. There are 16 residues in the CDR3. This chain's CDR3 is CASSLAGTGPLYEQYF. The CDR3 region has the DNA TGTGCCAGCAGCTTGGCCGGGACAGGACCCCTATACGAGCAGTACTTC.

The genes are TRBV12-3 or TRBV12-4 and TRBJ1-1; possibly TRBD1 for D (5 bases). The CDR3 spans 15 residues. Deletions cut 5 bases from V and 1 base from J, with 14 bases between. The CDR3 protein is CASSPWGGANTEAFF. CDR3 DNA sequence: TGTGCCAGCAGTCCCTGGGGAGGGGCGAACACTGAAGCTTTCTTT.

There are a few counts of this clonotype. The V and J genes are TRBV7-6 and TRBJ2-5, with D possibly called TRBD1 or TRBD2 (5 bases each). The V and J ends lost 2 bases and 4 bases respectively, with 23 bases between them. This CDR3 is built from 18 residues. The germline CDR1 and CDR2 sequences are SGHVS and FNYEAQ. The CDR3, as DNA: TGTGCCAGCAGCTTACGACCGACCAGAGGTCCTGGGACAGAGACCCAGTACTTC. The encoded protein is CASSLRPTRGPGTETQYF.

This clonotype was detected many times. The chain joins TRBV7-9 to TRBJ2-1, with 7 bases identical to TRBD2. This CDR3 has 15 residues. Germline V lookup: CDR1 SEHNR, CDR2 FQNEAQ (reference sequence). The V and J ends lost 5 bases and 6 bases, in that order; junction bases with no gene match: 10. DNA of the CDR3: TGTGCCAGCAGCCCGGGAGCGGGGAGGGGCAATGAGCAGTTCTTC. Translating it yields CASSPGAGRGNEQFF.